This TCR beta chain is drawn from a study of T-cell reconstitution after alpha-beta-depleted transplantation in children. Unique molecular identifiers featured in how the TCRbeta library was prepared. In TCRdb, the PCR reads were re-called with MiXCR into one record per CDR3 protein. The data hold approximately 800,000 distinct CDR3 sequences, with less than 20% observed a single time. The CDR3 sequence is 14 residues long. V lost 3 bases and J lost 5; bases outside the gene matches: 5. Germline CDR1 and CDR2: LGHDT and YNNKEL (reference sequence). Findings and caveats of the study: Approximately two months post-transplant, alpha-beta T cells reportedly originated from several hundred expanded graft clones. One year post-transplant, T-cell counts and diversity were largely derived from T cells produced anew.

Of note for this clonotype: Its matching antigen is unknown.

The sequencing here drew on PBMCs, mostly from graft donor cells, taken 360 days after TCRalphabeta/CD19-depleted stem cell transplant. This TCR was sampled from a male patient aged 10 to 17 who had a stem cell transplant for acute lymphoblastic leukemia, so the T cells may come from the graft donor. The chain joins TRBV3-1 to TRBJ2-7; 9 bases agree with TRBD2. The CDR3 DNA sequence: TGTGCCAGCAGCCATGGACTAGCGATAGACGAGCAGTACTTC. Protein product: CASSHGLAIDEQYF.